The present TCR beta chain was sequenced within a study of T cells in Graves' hyperthyroidism and ophthalmopathy. Study results and limitations: From stable hyperthyroidism, ophthalmopathy was set apart by a 13 V-J model. Expanded thyroid clonotypes (above 0.001) were mostly also found in blood.

Authors of the study amplified TCR beta CDR3 regions from RNA transcripts. During a first-round RT-PCR of the TCR CDR3, the HTBI primer set was used. TCRdb fed the multiplex PCR reads into MiXCR, producing one record per CDR3 protein. The sample yields approximately 330,000 distinct CDR3 sequences, approximately 18% seen once. Patients aged 18 to 65 had newly diagnosed hyperthyroidism that had lasted under 2 months. The PBMCs had their origin in approximately 10 ml of fresh peripheral blood. As for this clonotype: What it recognizes is unknown.

Trimming removed 1 base at V and 1 base at J, with 15 bases between. This CDR3 comprises 17 residues. Germline loops: CDR1 MGHRA, CDR2 YSYEKL. Sample: blood. The sequence was collected from a woman aged 50 to 60 with Graves' hyperthyroidism. The chain employs TRBV4-1 and TRBJ2-3, with D maybe TRBD1 (6 bases). CDR3 protein: CASSQGKWGRRTDTQYF. In DNA form, the CDR3 reads TGCGCCAGCAGCCAAGGGAAGTGGGGGCGCCGCACAGATACGCAGTATTTT.